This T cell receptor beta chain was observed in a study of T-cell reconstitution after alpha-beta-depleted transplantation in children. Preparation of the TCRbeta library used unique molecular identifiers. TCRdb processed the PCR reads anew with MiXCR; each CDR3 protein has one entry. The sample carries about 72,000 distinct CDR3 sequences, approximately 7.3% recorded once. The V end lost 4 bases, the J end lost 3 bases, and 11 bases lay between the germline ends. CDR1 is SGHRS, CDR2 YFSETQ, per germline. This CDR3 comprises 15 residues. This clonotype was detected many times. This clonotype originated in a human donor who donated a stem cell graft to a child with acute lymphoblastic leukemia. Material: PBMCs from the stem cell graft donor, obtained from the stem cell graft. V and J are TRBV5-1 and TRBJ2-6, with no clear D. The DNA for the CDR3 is TGCGCCAGCAGCCCGACCTCGGGTGGGGCCAACGTCCTGACTTTC. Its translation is CASSPTSGGANVLTF.